A selection of T cell receptor beta chains follows, all from one sample in a study of beta chain features in type 1 diabetes. Only in-frame clones appear in the TCRdb table, and some are missing; sequencing was by immunoSEQ multiplex PCR. Of 200,000 to 250,000 clones in the sample, 9.5% to 13% are singletons; the top ten hold 1% to 1.5%. Sequencing input: central memory CD4+ T cells from blood. The receptors derive from a man aged 18 to 30 in good health. Each CDR3 is given without its conserved first and last residue. Clone size, where shown, is once, few, many, or a class for clones that have expanded.

J	length	size	V	CDR3
TRBJ2-3	10	few	TRBV12-5	ASRGLTDTQY
TRBJ2-2	13	-	TRBV30	AWSGRGSSTGELF
TRBJ2-3	11	few	TRBV7-3	ASSLTWADTQY
TRBJ2-7	11	-	TRBV4-2	ASSQSGSGEQY
TRBJ1-5	13	-	TRBV30	AWSVPSASNQPQH
TRBJ1-4	12	-	TRBV15	ATSRDTTNEKLF
TRBJ2-5	19	-	TRBV4-2	ASSHDLGGTSGTSGQETQY
TRBJ1-5	14	few	TRBV30	AWSEVGQGRGQPQH
TRBJ2-7	10	-	TRBV5-4	ASSRAGDEQY
TRBJ2-2	13	-	TRBV9	ASSVLAGEGGELF
TRBJ1-1	11	-	TRBV30	AWKKLADTEAF
TRBJ2-2	11	-	TRBV18	ASSGTNTGELF
TRBJ1-1	11	-	TRBV5-1	ASSLAQQAEAF
TRBJ2-7	12	many	TRBV18	ASSLRDVTYEQY
TRBJ2-5	12	many	TRBV6-1	ASQVGVAGETQY
TRBJ2-7	10	few	TRBV29-1	SVDGDPHEQY
TRBJ1-1	11	few	TRBV7-9	ASSLTGNTEAF
TRBJ2-6	13	few	TRBV6-5	ASSYARSGANVLT
TRBJ1-1	12	many	TRBV28	AINPRRVGTEAF
TRBJ2-3	12	-	TRBV18	ASSHPPNTDTQY
TRBJ2-7	14	-	TRBV30	AWDDRGGLAGVGQY
TRBJ2-1	14	many	TRBV30	AWSRLLAGAGNEQF
TRBJ1-2	13	many	TRBV27	ASSPSWGGAGGYT
TRBJ2-1	12	-	TRBV5-1	ASSPRTGGNEQF
TRBJ2-3	15	-	TRBV4-1	ASSQLAGVPGMDTQY
TRBJ2-5	12	-	TRBV19	ASSISGNQETQY